The subject of this entry is one T cell receptor (beta chain). Antigen specificity is unknown. The data are from a study of blood T cells in healthy people across ages. Overall study context: Template switching recovered approximately one barcoded beta molecule for every two T cells. General observations from the study: Versus aged donors, long-lived donors had higher diversity and more naive CD4+ cells.

Caucasian, healthy and from Russia, the donors were aged between roughly 6 and 100. A second PCR, run for roughly 6 to 11 cycles, used a sample-barcoded 5' primer plus a J-beta primer mix. TCRdb called the 5' RACE reads again in MiXCR, with one record for every CDR3 protein. This table holds hundreds of thousands of distinct CDR3 sequences, roughly 48% found once. The germline V gene encodes CDR1 MNHEY and CDR2 SMNVEV (reference sequence). V trimming: 0 bases; J trimming: 7 bases; junction bases outside the gene matches: 6. This CDR3 region has 16 residues. Sequenced: blood. The receptor was isolated from a man in his thirties or forties in good health. The chain couples TRBV27 to TRBJ2-1; 10 positions match TRBD2. The CDR3 is CASSLSPSGGGNEQFF. In nucleotides, the CDR3 is TGTGCCAGCAGTTTATCCCCTAGCGGGGGTGGGAATGAGCAGTTCTTC.